These 18 T cell receptor beta chains came from one sample sequenced in a study of cytomegalovirus exposure and HLA in healthy donors. 60 Vbeta and 13 Jbeta primers were used in PCR. Assay used: immunoSEQ multiplex PCR; TCRdb lists only in-frame clones, some missing. The record lists 190,000 or so clones, of which the ten most abundant hold roughly 0.7%. Sequencing was performed on PBMCs. Every receptor here comes from a boy under 18 in good health and CMV-seronegative.

This chain connects TRBV1 to TRBJ1-2; the tabulated D call, TRBD1, remains unverified against the DNA. TRBV1 represents a pseudogene. The CDR3 spans 17 residues. The CDR3 nucleotides are TGCACCAGCAGCTTAACAGGGGTTTCGGTAGGGGCGTATGGCTACACCTTC. Translation: CTSSLTGVSVGAYGYTF.

Here the CDR3 reads CASSPGLERGDTQYF. The CDR3 nucleotides read TGCGCCAGCAGCCCTGGCCTCGAGCGGGGAGATACGCAGTATTTT. The chain recombines TRBV4-3 with TRBJ2-3; 7 nucleotides match TRBD2. This CDR3 comprises 15 residues. Germline V gives CDR1 LGHNA, CDR2 YSLEER. The trim removed 4 bases at V and 5 bases at J, leaving 9 bases unmatched.

V and J are TRBV9 and TRBJ1-1; 9 nucleotides agree with TRBD1. Trimming at V came to 6 bases and at J to 6 bases, leaving 9 bases not matched to a gene. Germline V lookup: CDR1 SGDLS, CDR2 YYNGEE. The CDR3 runs 14 residues. The CDR3 reads CASKKTGGMAEAFF. CDR3 DNA sequence: TGTGCCAGCAAAAAGACAGGGGGAATGGCTGAAGCTTTCTTT.

The CDR3 spells CASSWRGSGGDAQYF. CDR3 DNA sequence: TGTGCCAGCAGCTGGCGAGGTAGCGGGGGGGATGCGCAGTATTTT. The chain combines TRBV5-6 with TRBJ2-3, with 11 positions matching TRBD2. The CDR3 has 15 amino acids. From germline, CDR1 is SGHDT and CDR2 YYEEEE. V trimming: 3 bases; J trimming: 10 bases; junction bases outside the gene matches: 10.

This sequence joins TRBV5-1 and TRBJ1-2; D is possibly TRBD1 (6 bases). V was clipped by 0 bases and J by 1 base, with 10 bases between them. Germline CDR1 SGHRS, CDR2 YFSETQ. The CDR3 totals 15 residues. The CDR3 sequence: CASSLVGGSNYGYTF. CDR3 bases: TGCGCCAGCAGCTTGGTAGGGGGAAGTAACTATGGCTACACCTTC.

The V and J genes are TRBV7-6 and TRBJ2-5; D may be TRBD2 (7 bases). TRBJ2-7 matches the DNA end more closely, so the J call is doubtful. Looked up from germline, CDR1 is SGHVS and CDR2 is FNYEAQ. The CDR3 totals 15 residues. The CDR3 DNA sequence: TGTGCCAGCAGCCCGGGCGGGGGCCACCCCTACGAGCAGTACTTC. Translation: CASSPGGGHPYEQYF.

This sequence joins TRBV7-2 and TRBJ1-1; TRBD1 might be the D (6 bases). Germline values: CDR1 SGHTA, CDR2 FQGNSA. This CDR3 region has 13 residues. V lost 3 bases, J lost 7 bases, and 12 bases lay in between. The CDR3 loop is CASSLWGQNEAFF. The CDR3 DNA sequence: TGTGCCAGCAGCTTGTGGGGGCAGAATGAAGCTTTCTTT.

The chain uses TRBV9 and TRBJ2-2; D gene uncertain. V was trimmed by 6 bases and J by 6 bases, leaving 15 bases between them. The CDR3 loop spans 14 amino acids. Germline V gene sequence: CDR1 SGDLS, CDR2 YYNGEE. The CDR3 DNA reads as TGTGCCAGCACTGTTGACACGATCCCCGGGGAGCTGTTTTTT. It translates to CASTVDTIPGELFF.

The V gene is TRBV2, the J gene TRBJ1-2; 9 bases fit TRBD1. V was pared by 5 bases and J by 8 bases, with 12 bases of the junction left unmatched. The CDR3 length is 15 residues. The V gene's germline CDR1 is SNHLY and CDR2 FYNNEI. CDR3 residues: CASSPAGGDRAGYTF. In DNA, the CDR3 is TGTGCCAGCAGTCCAGCGGGGGGGGACAGGGCAGGCTACACCTTC.

This rearrangement joins TRBV6-1 to TRBJ1-2, with no clear D. Between the trimmed V and J ends, which lost 2 bases and 6 bases, there was a span of 16 bases. Germline V CDR1 and CDR2: MNHNS, SASEGT. The length of the CDR3 is 15 residues. CDR3 coding DNA: TGTGCCAGCAGTGAATCCAAACCGGGTCCCGATGGCTACACCTTC. This encodes CASSESKPGPDGYTF.

The gene calls are TRBV19 and TRBJ2-3, with 7 nucleotides matching TRBD2. Germline trimming cut 1 base from V and 6 bases from J; bases unmatched to any gene: 7. The CDR3 is 15 amino acids. Germline lookup yields CDR1 LNHDA and CDR2 SQIVND (reference sequence). CDR3 in amino acids: CASSIAAGWRDTQYF. Written as DNA, the CDR3 is TGTGCCAGTAGTATAGCAGCGGGGTGGAGGGATACGCAGTATTTT.

The chain links TRBV5-1 to TRBJ2-7; D perhaps matches TRBD1 (6 bases). The germline V gene encodes CDR1 SGHRS and CDR2 YFSETQ. V was clipped by 5 bases and J by 9 bases, with 21 bases between them. The CDR3 totals 14 residues. The CDR3 nucleotides are TGCGCCAGCAGTCTCAGGGGCGCGGCGAGCGGGCAGTACTTC. Amino acids: CASSLRGAASGQYF.

This chain links TRBV6-5 with TRBJ2-1, with TRBD1 identical over 10 bases. V shed 6 bases, J shed 3 bases, and the junction held 5 bases outside the gene matches. This CDR3 is built from 15 residues. The germline gives CDR1 MNHEY, CDR2 SVGAGI. The CDR3 region is CASRTGTGDYNEQFF. The CDR3, as DNA: TGTGCCAGCAGGACCGGGACAGGGGACTACAATGAGCAGTTCTTC.

The chain carries TRBV6-5 and TRBJ2-1; D remains unclear. This CDR3 has 11 amino acids. The germline gives CDR1 MNHEY, CDR2 SVGAGI. The germline V and J ends were trimmed by 8 bases and 5 bases, with 7 bases remaining between them. The CDR3 DNA follows: TGTGCCAGCGGCTCAAACAATGAGCAGTTCTTC. This sequence encodes CASGSNNEQFF.

The V and J genes are TRBV7-2 and TRBJ2-3; D perhaps matches TRBD1 (5 bases). With 5 bases removed from V and 6 bases from J, the gap between germline ends came to 15 bases. The CDR3 is 14 residues long. The germline CDR1 and CDR2 sequences are SGHTA and FQGNSA. The CDR3 region is CASSEQVGSDTQYF. The DNA of the CDR3 is TGTGCCAGCAGCGAACAGGTCGGATCGGATACGCAGTATTTT.

A remark on this clone: Because the CDR3 is missing its conserved closing phenylalanine or tryptophan, this is likely a read error. The chain is built from TRBV2 and TRBJ1-6; 8 bases agree with TRBD1. In germline, CDR1 is SNHLY, CDR2 FYNNEI. The CDR3 length is 16 residues. Trimming cost V 2 bases and J 9 bases; bases outside gene matches: 9. This chain's CDR3 is CASSENQQGVGSPLHY. CDR3 in DNA: TGTGCCAGCAGTGAAAACCAACAGGGGGTTGGTTCACCCCTCCACTAT.

V and J are TRBV19 and TRBJ1-3; unclear D gene. Germline CDR1 reads LNHDA; CDR2 reads SQIVND (reference sequence). This CDR3 has 15 amino acids. Trimming cost V 6 bases and J 0 bases, with 12 bases left between them. The DNA for the CDR3 is TGTGCCAGTAGCGAGGTTGGTACCTCTGGAAACACCATATATTTT. It codes for CASSEVGTSGNTIYF.

The chain combines TRBV9 with TRBJ2-3; D uncertain. Germline CDR1 SGDLS, CDR2 YYNGEE. The ends were cut back, 5 bases at V and 2 bases at J, with 9 bases in the middle. The CDR3 loop spans 13 amino acids. CDR3 in amino acids: CASRRSPTDTQYF. The CDR3 DNA reads TGTGCCAGCAGGAGGTCCCCCACAGATACGCAGTATTTT.